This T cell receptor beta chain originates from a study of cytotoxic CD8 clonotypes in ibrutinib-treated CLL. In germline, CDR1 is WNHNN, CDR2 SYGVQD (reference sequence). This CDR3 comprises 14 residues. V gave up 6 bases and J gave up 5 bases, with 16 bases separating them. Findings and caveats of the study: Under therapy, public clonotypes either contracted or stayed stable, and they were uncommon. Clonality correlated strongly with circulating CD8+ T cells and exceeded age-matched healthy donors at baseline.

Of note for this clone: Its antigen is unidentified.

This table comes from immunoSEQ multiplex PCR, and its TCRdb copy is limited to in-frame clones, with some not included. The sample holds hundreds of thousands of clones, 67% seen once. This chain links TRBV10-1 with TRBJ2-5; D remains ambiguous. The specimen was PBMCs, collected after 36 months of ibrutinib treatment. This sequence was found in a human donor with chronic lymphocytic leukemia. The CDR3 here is CASSPWQTGETQYF. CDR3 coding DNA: TGCGCCAGCAGCCCCTGGCAGACCGGCGAGACCCAGTACTTC.